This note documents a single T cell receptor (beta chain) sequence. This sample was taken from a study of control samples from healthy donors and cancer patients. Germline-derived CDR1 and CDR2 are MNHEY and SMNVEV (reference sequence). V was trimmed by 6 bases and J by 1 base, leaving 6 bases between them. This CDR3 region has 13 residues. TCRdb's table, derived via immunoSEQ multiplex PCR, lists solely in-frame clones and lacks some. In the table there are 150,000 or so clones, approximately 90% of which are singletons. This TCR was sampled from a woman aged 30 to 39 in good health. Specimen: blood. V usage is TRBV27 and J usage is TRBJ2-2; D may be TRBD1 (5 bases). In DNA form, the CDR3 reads TGTGCCAGCAGGCAGGGGAACACCGGGGAGCTGTTTTTT. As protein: CASRQGNTGELFF.